These 20 T cell receptor beta chains originate from one sample sequenced in a study of blood T cell repertoires in COVID-19. Profiling relied on immunoSEQ multiplex PCR, and the TCRdb table lists in-frame clones only, not all of them. The data hold roughly 250,000 clones, with around 86% observed a single time. Sequenced input: PBMCs or T cells enriched from blood (not recorded which). These receptors originate from a woman between 50 and 59 years old who had recovered from COVID-19.

The rearrangement links TRBV7-9 to TRBJ2-3, with a possible D match to TRBD2 (5 bases). The CDR3 has 18 residues. V gave up 5 bases and J gave up 2 bases, with 23 bases separating them. Germline V gives CDR1 SEHNR, CDR2 FQNEAQ (reference sequence). The CDR3 here is CASSANWAGGSITDTQYF. The CDR3 bases are TGTGCCAGCAGCGCGAACTGGGCGGGTGGCTCAATCACAGATACGCAGTATTTT. Full variable domain (missing parts from reference TRBV7-9 and TRBJ2-3): DTGVSQNPRHKITKRGQNVTFRCDPISEHNRLYWYRQTLGQGPEFLTYFQNEAQLEKSRLLSDRFSAERPKGSFSTLEIQRTEQGDSAMYLCASSANWAGGSITDTQYFGPGTRLTVL.

The chain has TRBV5-6 and TRBJ2-7; D gene unclear. CDR3 size: 14 residues. V was cut by 2 bases and J by 1 base, with 10 bases left in between. Germline V CDR1 and CDR2: SGHDT, YYEEEE. CDR3 sequence reads: CASSLRSPSYEQYF. In DNA, the CDR3 is TGTGCCAGCAGCTTACGGAGTCCTTCCTACGAGCAGTACTTC. Supplemented by reference TRBV5-6 and TRBJ2-7, the full variable domain reads DAGVTQSPTHLIKTRGQQVTLRCSPKSGHDTVSWYQQALGQGPQFIFQYYEEEERQRGNFPDRFSGHQFPNYSSELNVNALLLGDSALYLCASSLRSPSYEQYFGPGTRLTVT.

V is TRBV2 and J is TRBJ1-1, with 7 bases identical to TRBD1. This CDR3 is built from 14 residues. Trimming at V came to 7 bases and at J to 5 bases, leaving 10 bases not matched to a gene. Germline CDR1 reads SNHLY; CDR2 reads FYNNEI. In nucleotides, the CDR3 is TGTGCCAGCATGCCACAGGGGTTGGGGACTGAAGCTTTCTTT. Translating gives CASMPQGLGTEAFF.

Of note for this clone: At one end the junction does not follow the germline gene, possibly because of a read error. This chain uses TRBV12-3 or TRBV12-4 with TRBJ2-7, with D perhaps TRBD1 (6 bases). The CDR3 is made up of 12 amino acids. The DNA for the CDR3 is TGTGCCAGCAGTTCGGGGACCGGGACACTAAACTTC. Protein product: CASSSGTGTLNF.

CDR3 bases: TGTGCCATCAGTCAACGAAGTGCGGGAGAGCCCGGGGACACAGATACGCAGTATTTT. It encodes CAISQRSAGEPGDTDTQYF. The chain has TRBV10-3 and TRBJ2-3; 7 bases align to TRBD2. In germline, CDR1 is ENHRY, CDR2 SYGVKD. The CDR3 is 19 residues long. V was clipped by 5 bases and J by 2 bases; unmatched bases: 19.

The V call is TRBV19, the J call TRBJ2-1, with 11 bases identical to TRBD2. V dropped 7 bases and J dropped 7; count of bases not matched to a gene: 12. Germline V gives CDR1 LNHDA, CDR2 SQIVND (reference sequence). This CDR3 comprises 16 residues. The CDR3 nucleotides are TGTGCCAGTACTAGGGGTAGCGGGAGGGCCGGGAATGAGCAGTTCTTC. This encodes CASTRGSGRAGNEQFF.

The chain has TRBV21-1 and TRBJ2-1; TRBD2, the D gene given by the table, was not confirmed from the DNA. TRBV21-1 is reported as a pseudogene. CDR3 size: 15 residues. In DNA form, the CDR3 reads TGTGCCAGCAGCAAAAAAGCGGGAGGCCTTAATGAGCAGTTCTTC. Encoded protein: CASSKKAGGLNEQFF.

This rearrangement joins TRBV11-1 to TRBJ2-5, with D possibly TRBD2 on 5 matching bases. CDR3 length: 16 amino acids. V was clipped by 3 bases and J by 5 bases, with 19 bases between them. The germline V gene has CDR1 SGHAT and CDR2 FQDESV (reference sequence). CDR3: CASSFGLVARGETQYF. The CDR3 nucleotides read TGTGCCAGCAGCTTTGGGTTGGTGGCACGCGGGGAGACCCAGTACTTC.

The chain links TRBV5-1 to TRBJ1-6, with D uncertain. In germline, CDR1 is SGHRS, CDR2 YFSETQ. The CDR3 contains 12 residues. V dropped 0 bases and J dropped 11 bases, with 6 bases sitting between them. CDR3 protein: CASSLDKTPLHF. The CDR3 DNA follows: TGCGCCAGCAGCTTGGACAAGACACCCCTCCACTTT.

The chain has TRBV28 and TRBJ2-4; D is perhaps TRBD1 (6 bases). Germline V gene sequence: CDR1 MDHEN, CDR2 SYDVKM. This CDR3 contains 17 residues. Trimming removed 5 bases at V and 2 bases at J, with 19 bases between. The CDR3 nucleotides read TGTGCCAGCAGTGAGCCCGGGACATCGCCCCCCAAAAACATTCAGTACTTC. Translated, it gives CASSEPGTSPPKNIQYF.

The J gene is TRBJ1-2, the V gene TRBV2; 7 bases match TRBD1. The CDR3 consists of 13 residues. The V segment lost 6 bases and the J segment 4 bases; nucleotides outside the gene matches: 5. Germline CDR1 SNHLY, CDR2 FYNNEI. The CDR3 loop reads CASSPGQLYGYTF. CDR3 nucleotide sequence: TGTGCCAGCAGCCCGGGACAGCTCTATGGCTACACCTTC.

This chain links TRBV7-9 with TRBJ2-7; D gene ambiguous. V lost 7 bases, J lost 3 bases, and 13 bases lay in between. The CDR3 is made up of 13 amino acids. CDR1 and CDR2 (germline): SEHNR, FQNEAQ (reference sequence). The CDR3 coding sequence is TGTGCCAGCATACCTGAAGCTGGCTACGAGCAGTACTTC. Amino acids: CASIPEAGYEQYF.

The chain combines TRBV5-4 with TRBJ1-2, with D uncertain. There are 13 residues in the CDR3. CDR1 is SGHNT and CDR2 is YYREEE in the germline V gene (reference sequence). Trimming cost V 0 bases and J 7 bases, with 10 bases left between them. The CDR3 nucleotides are TGTGCCAGCAGCTTGGCCCTGGAGCTTGGCTACACCTTC. It specifies CASSLALELGYTF.

This clone came up once. The chain carries TRBV18 and TRBJ1-1, with a tentative D call TRBD1 (6 bases). The V gene's germline CDR1 is KGHSH and CDR2 LQKENI. The CDR3 sequence is 15 residues long. Trimming cost V 4 bases and J 4 bases, with 16 bases left between them. Written as DNA, the CDR3 is TGTGCCAGCTCACTCGGGACACCTAGGGGCACTGAAGCTTTCTTT. It yields the protein CASSLGTPRGTEAFF.

V gene TRBV4-1 combines with J gene TRBJ2-5, with 9 bases lining up with TRBD2. Trimming took 0 bases from V and 6 from J; bases not matched to a gene: 5. CDR3 length: 15 residues. The germline V gene has CDR1 MGHRA and CDR2 YSYEKL. For the CDR3, the DNA is TGCGCCAGCAGCCAAGAAGGCGGGGGGGCGAAGACCCAGTACTTC. This encodes CASSQEGGGAKTQYF.

A remark on this clone: This specimen includes other DNA sequences encoding the same CDR3. The chain uses TRBV27 and TRBJ1-1; D perhaps matches TRBD1 (6 bases). Germline assignment: CDR1 MNHEY and CDR2 SMNVEV (reference sequence). The CDR3 length is 14 residues. The V end was cut by 3 bases, the J end by 2 bases, with 10 bases between. In DNA, the CDR3 is TGTGCCAGCAGTTTGACAGGATTAAACACTGAAGCTTTCTTT. This sequence encodes CASSLTGLNTEAFF.

The sample holds a few counts of this clone. This rearrangement joins TRBV4-1 to TRBJ2-7; TRBD1 aligns across 11 bases. From germline, CDR1 is MGHRA and CDR2 YSYEKL. The length of the CDR3 is 16 residues. J gave up 3 bases and V 2 bases, and 6 bases lay outside the gene matches. The CDR3 region is CASSQTGQGANYEQYF. The DNA for the CDR3 is TGCGCCAGCAGCCAAACTGGACAGGGGGCGAACTACGAGCAGTACTTC.

This clone was detected a few times. The V call is TRBV6-2 or TRBV6-3, the J call TRBJ1-5, with TRBD1 identical over 10 bases. The length of the CDR3 is 16 residues. With V trimmed by 4 bases and J by 9 bases, 12 bases remained unmatched. Germline V gene sequence: CDR1 MNHEY, CDR2 SVGEGT. This chain's CDR3 is CASSSTGTGALGPQHF. DNA for the CDR3: TGTGCCAGCAGTTCCACCGGGACAGGGGCTCTTGGGCCCCAGCATTTT.

This clone was seen just once. The V call is TRBV7-9, the J call TRBJ2-1; maybe TRBD2 (6 bases). V lost 5 bases and J lost 0, with 20 bases in between. Germline V gives CDR1 SEHNR, CDR2 FQNEAQ (reference sequence). The CDR3 totals 18 residues. CDR3 nucleotides: TGTGCCAGCAGCCCAAGGGCGGGGCTTGGGGTCTCCTACAATGAGCAGTTCTTC. This gives the protein CASSPRAGLGVSYNEQFF.

The V gene is TRBV6-2 or TRBV6-3, the J gene TRBJ2-7, with a tentative D call TRBD1 (6 bases). Between the trimmed V and J ends, which lost 7 bases and 0 bases, there was a span of 22 bases. Per germline, CDR1 MNHEY and CDR2 SVGEGT. The CDR3 spans 17 residues. In nucleotides, the CDR3 is TGTGCCAGCACCCCCCGTAGCCGGACAGCGAGCTCCTACGAGCAGTACTTC. Protein: CASTPRSRTASSYEQYF.